Below, 10 T cell receptor beta chains from the same sample are listed, as sequenced in a study of cytomegalovirus exposure and HLA in healthy donors. Clones were read by immunoSEQ multiplex PCR, and TCRdb kept only the in-frame ones, dropping some. Of fewer than 250,000 clones listed, more than 75% were seen once; the top ten hold about 2.5%. Sequenced sample: PBMCs. Receptors originate from a man in his late teens or twenties in good health and CMV-seronegative.

A few counts support this clone. The chain employs TRBV27 and TRBJ1-1; no reliable D call. This CDR3 has 12 amino acids. Trimming pared 6 bases from V and 2 bases from J, leaving 7 bases between. The germline V gene encodes CDR1 MNHEY and CDR2 SMNVEV (reference sequence). The CDR3 spells CASRRFNTEAFF. The CDR3 nucleotides read TGTGCCAGCAGGAGATTTAACACTGAAGCTTTCTTT.

V usage is TRBV14 and J usage is TRBJ2-2; a weak D match, TRBD1 (5 bases). V was cut by 2 bases and J by 2 bases, with 12 bases left in between. Germline CDR1 is SGHDN and CDR2 is FVKESK. This CDR3 is built from 16 residues. This CDR3 is CASSQMMGHNTGELFF. The CDR3 DNA is TGTGCCAGCAGCCAAATGATGGGGCACAACACCGGGGAGCTGTTTTTT. Combining the CDR3 with reference TRBV14 and TRBJ2-2 gives the whole variable domain EAGVTQFPSHSVIEKGQTVTLRCDPISGHDNLYWYRRVMGKEIKFLLHFVKESKQDESGMPNNRFLAERTGGTYSTLKVQPAELEDSGVYFCASSQMMGHNTGELFFGEGSRLTVL.

The chain recombines TRBV7-2 with TRBJ1-2; TRBD1 might be the D (6 bases). The CDR3 is made up of 14 amino acids. Deletions cut 2 bases from V and 4 bases from J, with 11 bases between. The germline gives CDR1 SGHTA, CDR2 FQGNSA. CDR3 sequence reads: CASSLPGQFYGYTF. CDR3 bases: TGTGCCAGCAGCTTACCGGGACAATTCTATGGCTACACCTTC.

The V call is TRBV4-3, the J call TRBJ2-1, with TRBD2 identical over 8 bases. The CDR3 totals 17 residues. J was trimmed by 1 base and V by 2 bases; bases with no gene match: 7. Germline CDR1 is LGHNA and CDR2 is YSLEER. CDR3: CASSQSYSGASYNEQFF. The CDR3 DNA reads as TGCGCCAGCAGCCAATCCTATAGCGGGGCGTCCTACAATGAGCAGTTCTTC.

The CDR3 loop is CASSQVGTPWYF. The CDR3 coding sequence is TGTGCCAGCAGCCAAGTCGGGACACCCTGGTACTTC. V usage is TRBV14 and J usage is TRBJ2-7; tentatively, D is TRBD1 (6 bases). V shed 1 base and J shed 12 bases, with 13 bases lying between them. CDR3 length: 12 amino acids. Germline values: CDR1 SGHDN, CDR2 FVKESK.

This chain links TRBV9 with TRBJ2-5; tentative D call: TRBD2 (5 bases). Germline CDR1 and CDR2: SGDLS and YYNGEE. Trimming took off 0 bases at V and 5 bases at J, with 11 bases between the two ends. This CDR3 contains 14 residues. The CDR3 protein is CASSVATGWETQYF. The CDR3 DNA reads TGTGCCAGCAGCGTAGCTACGGGATGGGAGACCCAGTACTTC.

This rearrangement joins TRBV27 to TRBJ2-7; possible D gene TRBD2, 6 bases. Trimming shortened V by 8 bases and J by 0 bases, and 11 bases separated the two germline ends. The CDR3 has 13 residues. Germline CDR1 reads MNHEY; CDR2 reads SMNVEV (reference sequence). The CDR3 reads CASRPEGSYEQYF. Here the CDR3 DNA reads TGTGCCAGCCGACCGGAGGGCTCCTACGAGCAGTACTTC.

The chain employs TRBV4-2 and TRBJ2-1; TRBD2 matches 9 bases. V was pared by 1 base and J by 2 bases, with 3 bases of the junction left unmatched. Germline assignment: CDR1 LGHNA and CDR2 YNFKEQ. The CDR3 runs to 16 residues. The CDR3 spells CASSQGAGGTYNEQFF. The CDR3 bases are TGTGCCAGCAGCCAAGGAGCGGGAGGAACCTACAATGAGCAGTTCTTC.

The CDR3 is CATAGESYEQYF. CDR3 in DNA: TGTGCCACAGCCGGGGAGTCCTACGAGCAGTACTTC. The V gene is TRBV10-3, the J gene TRBJ2-7; D may be TRBD2 (5 bases). Germline CDR1 reads ENHRY; CDR2 reads SYGVKD. Trimming removed 10 bases from V and 1 base from J, with 11 bases in between. There are 12 residues in the CDR3.

The rearrangement links TRBV14 to TRBJ1-3; 9 bases align to TRBD1. The CDR3 covers 15 residues. CDR1 is SGHDN and CDR2 is FVKESK in the germline V gene. V gave up 3 bases and J gave up 5 bases; unmatched junction bases: 5. Here the CDR3 reads CASSHDRGIRNTIYF. CDR3 bases: TGTGCCAGCAGCCACGACAGGGGGATCAGAAACACCATATATTTT.